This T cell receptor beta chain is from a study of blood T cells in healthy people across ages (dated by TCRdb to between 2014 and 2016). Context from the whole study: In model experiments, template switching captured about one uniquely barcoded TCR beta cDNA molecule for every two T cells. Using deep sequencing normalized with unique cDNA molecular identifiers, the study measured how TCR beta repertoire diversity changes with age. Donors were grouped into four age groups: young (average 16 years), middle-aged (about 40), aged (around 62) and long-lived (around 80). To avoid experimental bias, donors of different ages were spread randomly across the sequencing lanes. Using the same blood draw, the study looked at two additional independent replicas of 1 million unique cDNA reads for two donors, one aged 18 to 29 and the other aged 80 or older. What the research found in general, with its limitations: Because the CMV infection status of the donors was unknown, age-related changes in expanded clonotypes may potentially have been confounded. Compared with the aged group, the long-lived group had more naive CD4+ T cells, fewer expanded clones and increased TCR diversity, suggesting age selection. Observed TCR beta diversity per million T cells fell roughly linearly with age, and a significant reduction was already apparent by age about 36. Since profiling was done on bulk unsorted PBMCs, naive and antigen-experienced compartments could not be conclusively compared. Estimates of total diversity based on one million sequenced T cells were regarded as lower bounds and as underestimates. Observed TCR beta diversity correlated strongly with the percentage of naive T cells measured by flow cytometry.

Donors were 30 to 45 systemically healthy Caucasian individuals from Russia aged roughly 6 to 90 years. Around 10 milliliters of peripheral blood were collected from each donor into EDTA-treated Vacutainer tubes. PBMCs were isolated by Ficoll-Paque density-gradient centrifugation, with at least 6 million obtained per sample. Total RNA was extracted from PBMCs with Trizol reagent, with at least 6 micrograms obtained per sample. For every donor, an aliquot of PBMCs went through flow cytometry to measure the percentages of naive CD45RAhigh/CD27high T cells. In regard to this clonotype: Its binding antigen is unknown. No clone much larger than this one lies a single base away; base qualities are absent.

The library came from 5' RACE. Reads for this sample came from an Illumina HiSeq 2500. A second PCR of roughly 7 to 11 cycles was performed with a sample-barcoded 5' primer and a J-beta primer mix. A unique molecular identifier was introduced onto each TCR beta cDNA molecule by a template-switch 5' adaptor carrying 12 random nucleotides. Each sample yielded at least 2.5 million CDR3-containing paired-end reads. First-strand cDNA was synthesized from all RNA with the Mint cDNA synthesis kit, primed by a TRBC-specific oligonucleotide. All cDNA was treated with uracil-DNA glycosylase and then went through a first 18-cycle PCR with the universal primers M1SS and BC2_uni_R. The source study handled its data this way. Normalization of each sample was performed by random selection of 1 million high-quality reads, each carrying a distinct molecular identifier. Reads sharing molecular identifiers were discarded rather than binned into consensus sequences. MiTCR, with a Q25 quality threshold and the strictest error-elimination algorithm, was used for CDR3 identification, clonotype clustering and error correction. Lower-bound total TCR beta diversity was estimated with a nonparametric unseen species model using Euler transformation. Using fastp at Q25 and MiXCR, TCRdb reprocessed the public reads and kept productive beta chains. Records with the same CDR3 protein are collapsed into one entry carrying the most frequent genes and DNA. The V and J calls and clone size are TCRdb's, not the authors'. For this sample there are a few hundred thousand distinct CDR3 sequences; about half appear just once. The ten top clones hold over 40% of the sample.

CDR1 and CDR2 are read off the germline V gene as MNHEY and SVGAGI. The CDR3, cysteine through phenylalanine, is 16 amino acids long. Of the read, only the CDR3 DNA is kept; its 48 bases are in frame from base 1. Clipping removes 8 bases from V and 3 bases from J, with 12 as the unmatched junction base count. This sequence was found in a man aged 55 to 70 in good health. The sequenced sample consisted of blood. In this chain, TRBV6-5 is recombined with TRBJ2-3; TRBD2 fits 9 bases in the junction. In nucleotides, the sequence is TGTGCCAGCGGGGAGGCTAGCGGGGTAGGGACAGATACGCAGTATTTT. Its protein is CASGEASGVGTDTQYF.